A selection of T cell receptor beta chains follows, all from one sample in a study of T cells in Graves' hyperthyroidism and ophthalmopathy. TCRdb independently ran MiXCR on the multiplex PCR reads; one entry per CDR3 protein. The sample has 550,000 to 800,000 distinct CDR3 sequences; about 15% are singletons. Sequenced input: blood. All receptors come from a man between 18 and 29 years old with Graves' hyperthyroidism. The CDR3 runs from the conserved cysteine through the conserved F or W. D genes are given only for firm matches. Clone size is stated in some rows and not others, as once, few, many or a class when expanded.

j_gene,v_gene,d_gene,abundance,CDR3nt,CDR3aa
TRBJ2-5,TRBV6-1,-,many,TGTGCCAGCACCCGGGACATCGGGGAGACCCAGTACTTC,CASTRDIGETQYF
TRBJ1-1,TRBV29-1,-,few,TGCAGCGTTGTGGCCCTGGACAGGAACACTGAAGCTTTCTTT,CSVVALDRNTEAFF
TRBJ2-2,TRBV25-1,-,few,TGTGCCAGTACTCCGACTGGCGCGGGGGAGCTGTTTTTT,CASTPTGAGELFF
TRBJ2-7,TRBV12-3/TRBV12-4,-,-,TGTGCCAGCGCCCCGGGACGGTGGGCCTACGAGCAGTACTTC,CASAPGRWAYEQYF
TRBJ2-7,TRBV30,-,many,TGTGCCTGGAGTCCGGTGGGGACATACGAGCAGTACTTC,CAWSPVGTYEQYF
TRBJ1-1,TRBV28,-,many,TGTGCCAGCAGTTTCGGGGACGGATTTCAAAACACTGAAGCTTTCTTT,CASSFGDGFQNTEAFF
TRBJ1-4,TRBV5-5,-,-,TGTGCCAGCAGCTCCCGCGGCGGGGCAACTAATGAAAAACTGTTTTTT,CASSSRGGATNEKLFF
TRBJ1-2,TRBV5-1,-,-,TGCGCCAGCAGCTTTACTTCTACCTATGGCTACACCTTC,CASSFTSTYGYTF
TRBJ2-1,TRBV6-2/TRBV6-3,TRBD2,many,TGTGCCAGCAGTTACATCCAACCGGGACTAGGACACAATGAGCAGTTCTTC,CASSYIQPGLGHNEQFF
TRBJ2-7,TRBV4-1,-,-,TGCGCCAGCAGCCAAGATGAGAGGGTCTCCTACGAGCAGTACTTC,CASSQDERVSYEQYF
TRBJ1-2,TRBV15,-,-,TGTGCCACCAGCAGAGACGGTTATGGCTACACCTTC,CATSRDGYGYTF
TRBJ1-2,TRBV18,-,many,TGTGCCAGCTCACCTGAACAGAACGTCGACTACACCTTC,CASSPEQNVDYTF
TRBJ2-3,TRBV20-1,TRBD2,-,TGCAGTGCTAGCGGACTAGCGGGAGGGGATACGCAGTATTTT,CSASGLAGGDTQYF
TRBJ2-5,TRBV2,TRBD2,few,TGTGCCAGCGTTAAGGGGAGACTAGCCCAAGAGACCCAGTACTTC,CASVKGRLAQETQYF
TRBJ1-1,TRBV18,TRBD1,few,TGTGCCAGCTCACCAGGACAGGGGGTTGAAGCTTTCTTT,CASSPGQGVEAFF
TRBJ1-3,TRBV7-2,-,-,TGTGCCAGCAGCTTCCTAGGGGAGGGCTCTGGAAACACCATATATTTT,CASSFLGEGSGNTIYF